The rows below give T cell receptor beta chains drawn from one sample of a study of T cell responses to AZD1222 COVID-19 vaccine. The protocol was immunoSEQ multiplex PCR, while the TCRdb copy is restricted to in-frame clones and leaves out a portion. Among about 150,000 clones listed, 85% to 90% were seen once. Source: peripheral blood, taken on day 0 of AZD1222 vaccination. All receptors come from an adult in good health. CDR3s include the opening cysteine and the closing phenylalanine or tryptophan.

TRBJ2-7 | TRBV15 | CATSRDFAPHLGGSYEQYF
TRBJ1-1 | TRBV10-3 | CAIRFGQGGFTEAFF
TRBJ1-4 | TRBV7-9 | CASSQGQGNEKLFF
TRBJ2-3 | TRBV15 | CATGFMREGPDTQYF
TRBJ2-3 | TRBV6-5 | CASSYQLSNTQYF
TRBJ1-5 | TRBV18 | CASSLARDRLIKSQHF
TRBJ2-7 | TRBV18 | CASSPSGGFYEQYF
TRBJ2-3 | TRBV5-6 | CASSLVDTQYF
TRBJ1-5 | TRBV9 | CASSVGQGNQPQHF
TRBJ1-2 | TRBV6-2/TRBV6-3 | CASSYGTGGSNYGYTF